This T cell receptor (beta chain) was sequenced in a study of beta chain features in type 1 diabetes. Sequencing targeted expressed TCRB transcripts, as all isolated RNA had been reverse transcribed. Clones were read by immunoSEQ multiplex PCR, and TCRdb kept only the in-frame ones, dropping some. The sample holds around 450,000 clones; 10% to 12% are singletons and the top ten take 0.046%. Study outcomes and limitations: Fewer junction insertions and more nucleotide deletions appeared in type 1 diabetes patients. Patients' naive, central memory and regulatory TCRB repertoires appeared more alike than those of healthy donors. Within each of all four CD4+ subsets, Type 1 diabetes patients had TCRB CDR3s that were moderately but significantly shorter.

This clone has a handful of counts. What it recognizes is unknown. All sorted populations exceeded 95% purity. The specimen was naive CD4+ T cells from blood. This clonotype originated in a woman aged 18-35 years in good health.

In DNA form, the CDR3 reads TGTGCCAGCAGCCAAGCCTGGACAGGGAATTCCTATGGCTACACCTTC. Translation gives CASSQAWTGNSYGYTF. V usage is TRBV4-2 and J usage is TRBJ1-2; 8 bases are shared with TRBD1. The CDR3 loop spans 16 amino acids. In germline, CDR1 is LGHNA, CDR2 YNFKEQ. The V and J ends lost 1 base and 4 bases, in that order; junction bases with no gene match: 8.